The sequence of this T cell receptor (beta chain) was determined in a study of CD8+CD57+ T cells in acquired aplastic anemia. Looking at the study overall: Sorted CD4+ and CD8+ cells gave a mean 3.2 ug DNA, range about 0.19 to 27.4 ug.

Profiling that covered TCR beta VDJ and CDR3 relied on genomic DNA as its template. A single record per CDR3 protein comes from TCRdb applying MiXCR to the reads. The table has 150,000 to 200,000 distinct CDR3 sequences, less than 65% seen once; the top ten hold around 42%. V dropped 2 bases and J dropped 5 bases, with 12 bases sitting between them. The germline CDR1 and CDR2 sequences are MDHEN and SYDVKM. This CDR3 contains 14 residues. Study outcomes and limitations: Found in both controls and patients were twenty-nine CD8+ CDR3 sequences. Simpson's diversity of CD8+ cells was not significantly different in patients compared with controls.

This clonotype turned up a few times. Its antigen is still unknown. This receptor was identified in a human donor with severe aplastic anemia or a healthy control (not recorded which). The sequenced sample was sorted CD4+, CD8+, or CD8+CD57+ T cells (not recorded which) from PBMCs. This rearrangement joins TRBV28 to TRBJ1-1; possibly TRBD1 for D (5 bases). The DNA for the CDR3 is TGTGCCAGCAGTTTAGACGGGACGTCTACTGAAGCTTTCTTT. It codes for CASSLDGTSTEAFF.